This TCR beta chain is drawn from a study of T cell responses to AZD1222 COVID-19 vaccine. The CDR3 is 10 amino acids. The V gene's germline CDR1 is DFQATT and CDR2 SNEGSKA (reference sequence). The method was immunoSEQ multiplex PCR; TCRdb's version includes in-frame clones alone and lacks a portion of them. This sample has roughly 120,000 clones, with about 92% found just once. The gene calls are TRBV20-1 and TRBJ1-2; possibly TRBD1 for D (5 bases). Sample: peripheral blood, taken on day 0 of AZD1222 vaccination. The TCR originated in an adult in good health. In DNA form, the CDR3 reads TGCAGGGGGGGGGACTATGGCTACACCTTC. Residues: CRGGDYGYTF.